This is a list of T cell receptor beta chains from one sample in a study of T cells in Graves' hyperthyroidism and ophthalmopathy. TCRdb reprocessed the multiplex PCR reads via MiXCR and lists one record per CDR3 protein. The sample has roughly 500,000 distinct CDR3 sequences, 35% to 50% seen once; the top ten hold about 43%. The sequencing input was peripheral blood or thyroid tissue (not recorded which). All receptors come from an adult woman with Graves' disease, either hyperthyroidism or ophthalmopathy (not recorded which). Both conserved end residues are part of each CDR3. D genes are given only for firm matches. Some rows have no size entry. The others give once, few or many, or a class for an expanded clone.

cdr3_length: 13
j_call: TRBJ2-5
v_call: TRBV5-1
d_call: -
clone_size: few
cdr3_aa: CASAPGQRETQYF
cdr3_nt: TGCGCCAGCGCCCCAGGACAGCGAGAGACCCAGTACTTC

cdr3_length: 13
j_call: TRBJ2-7
v_call: TRBV10-1
d_call: TRBD1
clone_size: -
cdr3_aa: CASSPSTGGERYF
cdr3_nt: TGTGCCAGCTCACCCAGTACAGGGGGCGAACGGTACTTC

cdr3_length: 15
j_call: TRBJ1-5
v_call: TRBV28
d_call: -
clone_size: -
cdr3_aa: CASRTDRGVRQPQHF
cdr3_nt: TGTGCCAGCAGGACGGACCGGGGTGTGCGGCAGCCCCAGCATTTT

cdr3_length: 14
j_call: TRBJ2-5
v_call: TRBV24-1
d_call: TRBD1
clone_size: -
cdr3_aa: CATSDPTGGETQYF
cdr3_nt: TGTGCCACCAGTGACCCGACAGGGGGGGAGACCCAGTACTTC

cdr3_length: 16
j_call: TRBJ2-7
v_call: TRBV29-1
d_call: TRBD2
clone_size: many
cdr3_aa: CSVEDRGGPNSYEQYF
cdr3_nt: TGCAGCGTTGAAGATCGGGGGGGGCCGAACTCCTACGAGCAGTACTTC

cdr3_length: 15
j_call: TRBJ2-7
v_call: TRBV20-1
d_call: TRBD2
clone_size: -
cdr3_aa: CSASTLAGSFYEQYF
cdr3_nt: TGCAGTGCTAGTACTCTAGCGGGATCTTTCTACGAGCAGTACTTC

cdr3_length: 13
j_call: TRBJ1-5
v_call: TRBV20-1
d_call: -
clone_size: many
cdr3_aa: CSAKRGFDQPQHF
cdr3_nt: TGCAGTGCTAAAAGGGGCTTCGATCAGCCCCAGCATTTT

cdr3_length: 18
j_call: TRBJ2-3
v_call: TRBV2
d_call: TRBD2
clone_size: -
cdr3_aa: CASSEGTSGRGWTDTQYF
cdr3_nt: TGTGCCAGCAGTGAGGGGACTAGCGGGAGGGGTTGGACAGATACGCAGTATTTT

cdr3_length: 13
j_call: TRBJ1-2
v_call: TRBV19
d_call: TRBD1
clone_size: -
cdr3_aa: CATWTGANYGYTF
cdr3_nt: TGTGCCACCTGGACAGGAGCAAACTATGGCTACACCTTC

cdr3_length: 15
j_call: TRBJ1-4
v_call: TRBV7-9
d_call: -
clone_size: many
cdr3_aa: CASSGWDGANEKLFF
cdr3_nt: TGTGCCAGCAGCGGGTGGGACGGAGCTAATGAAAAACTGTTTTTT

cdr3_length: 13
j_call: TRBJ2-7
v_call: TRBV7-2
d_call: TRBD2
clone_size: many
cdr3_aa: CASSQGRREGQYF
cdr3_nt: TGTGCCAGCAGCCAAGGGCGGCGGGAGGGCCAGTACTTC

cdr3_length: 13
j_call: TRBJ2-7
v_call: TRBV28
d_call: -
clone_size: few
cdr3_aa: CASSSGLSYEQYF
cdr3_nt: TGTGCCAGCAGTTCAGGGTTATCCTACGAGCAGTACTTC

cdr3_length: 15
j_call: TRBJ2-5
v_call: TRBV9
d_call: -
clone_size: -
cdr3_aa: CASSQGPRREETQYF
cdr3_nt: TGTGCCAGCAGCCAAGGACCGAGGCGGGAAGAGACCCAGTACTTC

cdr3_length: 16
j_call: TRBJ1-6
v_call: TRBV10-3
d_call: TRBD1
clone_size: -
cdr3_aa: CASSYSRGQTNSPLHF
cdr3_nt: TGTGCCAGCAGTTACTCTAGGGGACAGACCAATTCACCCCTCCACTTT

cdr3_length: 15
j_call: TRBJ1-2
v_call: TRBV9
d_call: -
clone_size: few
cdr3_aa: CASSNRQPPNDGYTF
cdr3_nt: TGTGCCAGCAGCAACAGACAGCCTCCGAATGATGGCTACACCTTC

cdr3_length: 16
j_call: TRBJ1-3
v_call: TRBV2
d_call: TRBD1
clone_size: few
cdr3_aa: CASSPDRENSGNTIYF
cdr3_nt: TGTGCCAGCAGTCCGGACAGGGAAAACTCTGGAAACACCATATATTTT

cdr3_length: 13
j_call: TRBJ2-7
v_call: TRBV14
d_call: -
clone_size: many
cdr3_aa: CASSQGGLYEQYF
cdr3_nt: TGTGCCAGCAGCCAAGGAGGGCTCTACGAGCAGTACTTC

cdr3_length: 17
j_call: TRBJ1-6
v_call: TRBV4-2
d_call: -
clone_size: -
cdr3_aa: CASSQDFSGAYNSPLHF
cdr3_nt: TGTGCCAGCAGCCAAGATTTTTCGGGGGCTTATAATTCACCCCTCCACTTT

cdr3_length: 14
j_call: TRBJ2-7
v_call: TRBV10-3
d_call: -
clone_size: -
cdr3_aa: CAISDLGGSYEQYF
cdr3_nt: TGTGCCATCAGTGACCTCGGGGGCTCCTACGAGCAGTACTTC

cdr3_length: 17
j_call: TRBJ1-6
v_call: TRBV25-1
d_call: -
clone_size: -
cdr3_aa: CASSASSEGVGGSPLHF
cdr3_nt: TGTGCCAGTAGTGCTTCCTCAGAAGGGGTAGGAGGATCACCCCTCCACTTT

cdr3_length: 11
j_call: TRBJ2-7
v_call: TRBV2
d_call: -
clone_size: once
cdr3_aa: CASRTDGEQYF
cdr3_nt: TGTGCCAGCAGGACGGACGGGGAGCAGTACTTC

cdr3_length: 18
j_call: TRBJ2-3
v_call: TRBV24-1
d_call: TRBD2
clone_size: -
cdr3_aa: CATSDEGTSGGAADTQYF
cdr3_nt: TGTGCCACCAGTGACGAAGGGACTAGCGGGGGGGCCGCGGATACGCAGTATTTT

cdr3_length: 15
j_call: TRBJ2-3
v_call: TRBV24-1
d_call: -
clone_size: many
cdr3_aa: CATSDGEAHTDTQYF
cdr3_nt: TGTGCCACCAGTGATGGGGAGGCCCACACAGATACGCAGTATTTT

cdr3_length: 12
j_call: TRBJ2-1
v_call: TRBV10-3
d_call: -
clone_size: -
cdr3_aa: CAISESRNEQFF
cdr3_nt: TGTGCCATCAGTGAGTCCAGGAATGAGCAGTTCTTC

cdr3_length: 14
j_call: TRBJ1-3
v_call: TRBV9
d_call: -
clone_size: -
cdr3_aa: CASSGGDSGNTVYF
cdr3_nt: TGTGCCAGCAGCGGAGGGGACTCTGGAAACACCGTATATTTT

cdr3_length: 17
j_call: TRBJ1-5
v_call: TRBV6-2/TRBV6-3
d_call: TRBD1
clone_size: many
cdr3_aa: CASRPLTGVGVNQPQHF
cdr3_nt: TGTGCCAGCAGGCCTCTGACAGGGGTCGGGGTCAATCAGCCCCAGCATTTT

cdr3_length: 15
j_call: TRBJ2-7
v_call: TRBV7-6
d_call: TRBD1
clone_size: -
cdr3_aa: CASSAHFRGRIEQYF
cdr3_nt: TGTGCCAGCAGCGCCCACTTCAGGGGGCGGATCGAGCAGTACTTC

cdr3_length: 14
j_call: TRBJ1-5
v_call: TRBV6-8
d_call: -
clone_size: -
cdr3_aa: CASSILPGNQPQHF
cdr3_nt: TGTGCCAGCAGCATTCTCCCAGGCAATCAGCCCCAGCATTTT

cdr3_length: 13
j_call: TRBJ1-1
v_call: TRBV29-1
d_call: -
clone_size: -
cdr3_aa: CSVAPGGSTEAFF
cdr3_nt: TGCAGCGTTGCCCCCGGGGGGAGCACTGAAGCTTTCTTT

cdr3_length: 13
j_call: TRBJ2-7
v_call: TRBV15
d_call: -
clone_size: -
cdr3_aa: CATSRGREDEQYF
cdr3_nt: TGTGCCACCAGCAGAGGCAGGGAAGACGAGCAGTACTTC

cdr3_length: 16
j_call: TRBJ1-2
v_call: TRBV20-1
d_call: TRBD1
clone_size: many
cdr3_aa: CSATTHRGRVNYGYTF
cdr3_nt: TGCAGTGCTACTACCCACAGGGGGCGGGTGAACTATGGCTACACCTTC

cdr3_length: 16
j_call: TRBJ2-2
v_call: TRBV11-2
d_call: TRBD2
clone_size: -
cdr3_aa: CASSSTSGTATGELFF
cdr3_nt: TGTGCCAGCAGCTCGACTAGCGGTACGGCCACCGGGGAGCTGTTTTTT

cdr3_length: 15
j_call: TRBJ1-3
v_call: TRBV6-6
d_call: -
clone_size: -
cdr3_aa: CASSYSERGGNTIYF
cdr3_nt: TGTGCCAGCAGTTACTCGGAGCGAGGAGGAAACACCATATATTTT

cdr3_length: 11
j_call: TRBJ2-5
v_call: TRBV7-6
d_call: -
clone_size: many
cdr3_aa: CASSPSETQYF
cdr3_nt: TGTGCCAGCAGCCCCTCGGAGACCCAGTACTTC

cdr3_length: 15
j_call: TRBJ2-7
v_call: TRBV5-1
d_call: TRBD1
clone_size: many
cdr3_aa: CASSDGDRDSSEQYF
cdr3_nt: TGCGCCAGCAGCGACGGAGACAGGGACAGTAGCGAGCAGTACTTC

cdr3_length: 14
j_call: TRBJ2-1
v_call: TRBV9
d_call: -
clone_size: -
cdr3_aa: CASSVGVADNEQFF
cdr3_nt: TGTGCCAGCAGCGTAGGGGTAGCGGACAATGAGCAGTTCTTC

cdr3_length: 15
j_call: TRBJ1-1
v_call: TRBV18
d_call: TRBD1
clone_size: -
cdr3_aa: CASSPSGTENTEAFF
cdr3_nt: TGTGCCAGCTCACCATCCGGGACAGAGAACACTGAAGCTTTCTTT